These T cell receptor beta chains were read from a single sample in a study of cytomegalovirus exposure and HLA in healthy donors. The table came from immunoSEQ multiplex PCR; TCRdb's copy has only in-frame clones and leaves some out. The table records 180,000 or so clones, approximately 9.5% of them present only once. Sequencing was performed on PBMCs. These receptors all come from a woman in her twenties or thirties in good health and CMV-seropositive. CDR3s include the opening cysteine and the closing phenylalanine or tryptophan. Fields, in order: J gene, V gene, clone size, D gene, CDR3 DNA, CDR3 protein. A D gene is named only where the DNA matches it firmly. Where a row states a size, it is once, few, many or the class of an expanded clone; other rows omit it.

TRBJ1-5 | TRBV28 | few | TRBD1 | TGTGCCAGCAGTCTACGGGACAGGGGGTATAGCAATCAGCCCCAGCATTTT | CASSLRDRGYSNQPQHF
TRBJ2-2 | TRBV19 | few | TRBD2 | TGTGCCAGTAGTATGGCGACTAGCGGGCCCGGGGAGCTGTTTTTT | CASSMATSGPGELFF
TRBJ1-2 | TRBV19 | - | TRBD1 | TGTGCCAGCAACCCTCAGACAGGGCCCCTCTTTGGCTACACCTTC | CASNPQTGPLFGYTF
TRBJ2-7 | TRBV10-1 | - | TRBD2 | TGCGCCAGCAGTTGGAGCGGGAGCTCCTACGAGCAGTACTTC | CASSWSGSSYEQYF
TRBJ2-7 | TRBV4-1 | few | - | TGCGCCAGCAGCCAAGAATTAGCGATGTCTTACGAGCAGTACTTC | CASSQELAMSYEQYF
TRBJ2-1 | TRBV12-5 | - | - | TGTGCTAGTGGTGAACTTGGCGGGACCTACAATGAGCAGTTCTTC | CASGELGGTYNEQFF
TRBJ2-5 | TRBV7-9 | - | TRBD1 | TGTGCCAGCAGCTCGACAGGGTACCAAGAGACCCAGTACTTC | CASSSTGYQETQYF
TRBJ2-3 | TRBV29-1 | few | - | TGCAGCGTTGCATCAGGGACAGATACGCAGTATTTT | CSVASGTDTQYF
TRBJ1-1 | TRBV5-1 | few | - | TGCGCCAGCAGTGTCGGAGGCCCTGAAGCTTTCTTT | CASSVGGPEAFF
TRBJ2-5 | TRBV6-1 | few | TRBD1 | TGTGCCAGCACTTACGGGACAGGGCAAGAGACCCAGTACTTC | CASTYGTGQETQYF
TRBJ1-1 | TRBV4-1 | few | - | TGCGCCAGCAGCCGACCCCTGAGGAAGACAGAGAACACTGAAGCTTTCTTT | CASSRPLRKTENTEAFF
TRBJ2-7 | TRBV5-1 | - | - | TGCGCCAGCAGGGCGGCCTCCTACGAGCAGTACTTC | CASRAASYEQYF
TRBJ1-2 | TRBV4-1 | - | - | TGCGCCAGCAGCCACGAGGGGGTTCCGTATGGCTACACCTTC | CASSHEGVPYGYTF
TRBJ2-2 | TRBV5-1 | - | TRBD1 | TGCGCCAGCAGCTTGGCCGTACAGGGGGCCGGGGAGCTGTTTTTT | CASSLAVQGAGELFF
TRBJ1-2 | TRBV7-9 | - | - | TGTGCCAGCAGCTTAGCGGGCAGCAGTACATATGGCTACACCTTC | CASSLAGSSTYGYTF
TRBJ1-6 | TRBV7-9 | - | TRBD1 | TGTGCCAGCAGCCGACAGGGAGAAAATTCACCCCTCCACTTT | CASSRQGENSPLHF
TRBJ2-3 | TRBV6-6 | few | TRBD2 | TGTGCCAGCAAAGGACTAGCGGATTTCGCTACGCAGTATTTT | CASKGLADFATQYF
TRBJ2-3 | TRBV5-6 | few | TRBD2 | TGTGCCAGCAGCTCCCTGACTAGCGGCCCCAGAAGGGATACGCAGTATTTT | CASSSLTSGPRRDTQYF
TRBJ1-2 | TRBV7-2 | few | TRBD1 | TGTGCCAGCAGCGCTCGGACAGGGGCTAACTATGGCTACACCTTC | CASSARTGANYGYTF
TRBJ2-5 | TRBV5-4 | - | - | TGTGCCAGCAGCTTATCTGGCACAGAAGAGACCCAGTACTTC | CASSLSGTEETQYF
TRBJ2-7 | TRBV5-1 | few | TRBD2 | TGCGCCAGCAGCCTACTAGACGGAGGGACTAGCGCACCCTACGAGCAGTACTTC | CASSLLDGGTSAPYEQYF
TRBJ1-2 | TRBV29-1 | - | - | TGCAGCGTTGAAGCGGCAAGCGATGGCTACACCTTC | CSVEAASDGYTF
TRBJ2-1 | TRBV7-2 | few | TRBD1 | TGTGCCAGCAGCTTAACCTCGGAGGACAGGGTATACAATGAGCAGTTCTTC | CASSLTSEDRVYNEQFF
TRBJ2-7 | TRBV5-1 | few | TRBD1 | TGCGCCAGCAGCTTGGCCCCTACAGACAGGGATTACGAGCAGTACTTC | CASSLAPTDRDYEQYF
TRBJ1-1 | TRBV18 | few | TRBD1 | TGTGCCAGCTCACCTATCCGGGACAGAACAATGAACACTGAAGCTTTCTTT | CASSPIRDRTMNTEAFF
TRBJ2-5 | TRBV1 | - | - | TGCACCAGCAGCCAAGATCAAGAGCGGGAGTGGATCCAAGAGACCCAGTACTTC | CTSSQDQEREWIQETQYF
TRBJ2-3 | TRBV6-1 | - | TRBD2 | TGTGCCAGCAGTGAAGGACTAGCGGGAGTGGCAGATACGCAGTATTTT | CASSEGLAGVADTQYF
TRBJ2-5 | TRBV29-1 | few | - | TGCAGCGTACGGGACACGGAGACCCAGTACTTC | CSVRDTETQYF
TRBJ1-5 | TRBV5-1 | - | - | TGCGCCAGCAGCTTGTATGCAGGGTTAGAGCAGCCCCAGCATTTT | CASSLYAGLEQPQHF
TRBJ2-1 | TRBV7-9 | few | - | TGTGCCAGCAGCTTAGGAGGAGGGAATGAGCAGTTCTTC | CASSLGGGNEQFF
TRBJ2-3 | TRBV10-2 | - | TRBD2 | TGCGCCATCAGACCGGGACTAGAAGCAGATACGCAGTATTTT | CAIRPGLEADTQYF
TRBJ2-5 | TRBV6-1 | - | TRBD2 | TGTGCCAGCAGAACCGGGAGGGCGCAAGAGACCCAGTACTTC | CASRTGRAQETQYF
TRBJ2-3 | TRBV27 | - | TRBD2 | TGTGCCAGCAGTTTAGACCGGTCGGGGGGTACGCAGTATTTT | CASSLDRSGGTQYF
TRBJ2-7 | TRBV10-3 | - | TRBD2 | TGTGCCATCAAAGGGACTAGCGGATCCTACGAGCAGTACTTC | CAIKGTSGSYEQYF
TRBJ1-4 | TRBV9 | - | TRBD1 | TGTGCCAGCAGCGTAGCCTTAGGGACAGAGGAAAAACTGTTTTTT | CASSVALGTEEKLFF
TRBJ1-5 | TRBV25-1 | - | - | TGTGCCAGCAGTGAATCGGGCAGGGGTGGACAGCCCCAGCATTTT | CASSESGRGGQPQHF
TRBJ2-2 | TRBV5-1 | few | TRBD2 | TGCGCCAGCAGCGTAACTAGCGGAGCGAACACCGGGGAGCTGTTTTTT | CASSVTSGANTGELFF
TRBJ1-5 | TRBV18 | - | - | TGTGCCAGCTCAGCCCGCGGAGGGGACAATCAGCCCCAGCATTTT | CASSARGGDNQPQHF
TRBJ1-5 | TRBV5-1 | few | - | TGCGCCAGCAGCTTAACCTTCCTGGCGCCCCAGCATTTT | CASSLTFLAPQHF
TRBJ1-3 | TRBV11-3 | few | TRBD1 | TGTGCCAGCAGCTACGGGACAGCCTCTGGAAACACCATATATTTT | CASSYGTASGNTIYF
TRBJ1-2 | TRBV19 | - | - | TGTGCCAGTAGTATAGCACAGCTTAACTATGGCTACACCTTC | CASSIAQLNYGYTF
TRBJ2-1 | TRBV7-3 | few | TRBD2 | TGTGCCAGCAGCTCCGGGCGGGGACTAGGATACAATGAGCAGTTCTTC | CASSSGRGLGYNEQFF
TRBJ1-4 | TRBV29-1 | few | - | TGCAGCGTTGCTGGCAGGATTGCAACTAATGAAAAACTGTTTTTT | CSVAGRIATNEKLFF
TRBJ2-7 | TRBV29-1 | - | - | TGCAGCGTTGAAGAAAAACAGGGCTACGAGCAGTACTTC | CSVEEKQGYEQYF
TRBJ1-6 | TRBV13 | - | TRBD1 | TGTGCCAGCAGCTTGGGGACAGGGACTATCCCCCTCCACTTT | CASSLGTGTIPLHF
TRBJ2-2 | TRBV6-1 | - | - | TGTGCCAGCAAATTGTGGACAGACCTCACCGGGGAGCTGTTTTTT | CASKLWTDLTGELFF
TRBJ2-3 | TRBV2 | few | TRBD2 | TGTGCCAGCAGTTCCGTTAGCGGGAGGGGCCCAGATACGCAGTATTTT | CASSSVSGRGPDTQYF
TRBJ2-2 | TRBV5-1 | - | - | TGCGCCAGCAGGGGTAGCGTTGGCACCGGGGAGCTGTTTTTT | CASRGSVGTGELFF
TRBJ1-3 | TRBV2 | few | TRBD1 | TGTGCCAGCACCCTTCTAACAGGGGCCGGAAACACCATATATTTT | CASTLLTGAGNTIYF
TRBJ2-5 | TRBV6-5 | few | TRBD1 | TGTGCCAGCAGTTACTTTGGACAGGGACAAGAGACCCAGTACTTC | CASSYFGQGQETQYF
TRBJ2-2 | TRBV7-9 | - | - | TGTGCCAGCAGCTACCCTACTCCCATGCCGAACACCGGGGAGCTGTTTTTT | CASSYPTPMPNTGELFF
TRBJ2-7 | TRBV2 | - | - | TGTGCCAGCATTGGGTCGGGACTTCTGATGGGGGAGCAGTACTTC | CASIGSGLLMGEQYF
TRBJ1-5 | TRBV7-2 | few | TRBD1 | TGTGCCAGCAGCTTAGAGTCGGGACAGGAGGTACCCCAGCATTTT | CASSLESGQEVPQHF
TRBJ1-5 | TRBV18 | - | - | TGTGCCAGCTCACGGGCAGGGGCAGAGCAGCCCCAGCATTTT | CASSRAGAEQPQHF
TRBJ2-7 | TRBV30 | few | - | TGTGCCTGGAGTCAGACTACCCTAGCTCACGAGCAGTACTTC | CAWSQTTLAHEQYF
TRBJ2-7 | TRBV29-1 | few | - | TGCAGCGTTCACGTGGACAACTACGAGCAGTACTTC | CSVHVDNYEQYF
TRBJ2-1 | TRBV11-2 | - | - | TGTGCCAGCAGCTTTCTCGAGCGGAAGCAGTTCTTC | CASSFLERKQFF
TRBJ2-2 | TRBV13 | - | - | TGTGCCAGCCGGACTACCCCCACCGGGGAGCTGTTTTTT | CASRTTPTGELFF
TRBJ2-7 | TRBV5-6 | - | TRBD2 | TGTGCCAGCAGCTTTTTATCGGGACTAGCGGGAGGCGAGCAGTACTTC | CASSFLSGLAGGEQYF